This TCR beta chain originates from a study of T cells in Graves' hyperthyroidism and ophthalmopathy (dated by TCRdb to the late 2010s). Describing the broader study: TCR V-J signatures able to tell the groups apart were searched for in a discovery cohort of 90 to 100 patients, of whom fewer than 45 had Graves' ophthalmopathy and about 55 had stable Graves' hyperthyroidism. Following sampling, methimazole starting at 30 mg daily was given to hyperthyroidism patients, and high-dose intravenous methylprednisolone was given to ophthalmopathy patients. In roughly six Graves' hyperthyroidism patients, the study also compared T-cell repertoires from thyroid tissue with T-cell repertoires from blood. The 100 discovery patients were randomly split 7:3 into training and test sets. Whether ophthalmopathy could be predicted prospectively was tested in an independent validation cohort made up of 18 hyperthyroidism patients plus 17 patients who later progressed to ophthalmopathy. According to the paper, TCR Vbeta CDR3 sequencing was carried out on about 140 peripheral blood samples, which came from approximately 41 ophthalmopathy, around 74 hyperthyroidism and roughly 17 progressor patients. Results the study describes overall, beyond this receptor: In cross-validation, a model built on a 13 V-J signature told ophthalmopathy apart from stable hyperthyroidism with less than 90% sensitivity and 81% to 82% specificity, and in testing the same model reached 80%/75%. Blood samples also contained most of the expanded thyroid clonotypes (frequency above 0.001), which suggests that blood repertoires may reflect thyroid immune responses. Sample size was not statistically predetermined, and blinding of investigators to group allocation was not performed. During validation, the model predicted progression to ophthalmopathy a median of approximately 7 months ahead of onset, with roughly 65% sensitivity and around 72% specificity.

Stable Graves' hyperthyroidism was defined as no progression to ophthalmopathy during 18 months of follow-up. Hyperthyroidism patients were aged 18 to 65 years and newly diagnosed, with disease duration of less than 2 months. The study excluded patients with uncontrolled infections, other autoimmune diseases, pregnancy or lactation. Diagnoses were established on the basis of clinical symptoms, serum thyroxine and TRAb, thyroid ultrasound, and orbital computed tomography. Total RNA was extracted with Trizol reagent, and quality was checked on an Agilent 2100 Bioanalyzer. This clonotype came up many times. Its antigen is not yet known. Base qualities are not at hand, and no much larger clone is one base apart. TCR beta CDR3 regions were amplified from RNA transcripts. For the first round of RT-PCR on the TCR CDR3, the HTBI primer set was used together with the Qiagen OneStep RT-PCR kit. The libraries were constructed in a second round of multiplex PCR and then size-selected and purified. Libraries were sequenced paired-end with 100 bp reads on an Illumina HiSeq2000. The original methods were these. SOAPnuke was used to process the raw data, throwing out any read that contained adapters or uncalled bases, had a mean Phred below 15, or lacked an exact constant-primer or identifier match. COPE v1.2.5 was used to merge high-quality paired reads, and clonotypes were defined as unique nucleotide sequences. MiTCR v1.1 was used to align clonotypes to the IMGT TRBV, TRBD and TRBJ reference segments. The analysis was restricted to V-J combinations with a frequency above 0.0001, which together covered 99% to 99.2% of the repertoires. A TCS score was defined as the ratio of F50 (clonal expansion) to E x V (chaos), with BLOSUM62-based TCRdist applied between CDR3 peptides within each V-J. Welch's t-statistics and random forest reduced roughly 530 V-J features to about 13, which were used in a naive Bayes classifier (R e1071). TCRdb trimmed public reads at Q25 via fastp, called clones via MiXCR and kept in-frame beta chains. Entries that share a CDR3 protein sequence are merged under the most common genes and DNA. The V and J calls and clone size come from TCRdb's table, not from the authors' own analysis. For this sample the table gives approximately 590,000 distinct CDR3 sequences, of which 35% to 55% were detected only once. Together, the top ten hold about 7.8% of the sample.

CDR1 MGHDK and CDR2 SYGVNS are derived from the germline V gene. Spanning cysteine to phenylalanine, the CDR3 consists of 12 amino acids. Only the CDR3 region is kept as DNA, spanning 36 bases read in frame from base 1. V loses 5 bases of germline sequence and J loses 6 bases, and the interval between the two ends is 11 bases. This sequence originates from a woman aged 18-30 years with Graves' hyperthyroidism. Donor details come from another sample of the same person, matched by shared clones. The rearrangement joined TRBV25-1 to TRBJ2-7; possibly the D gene is TRBD2, per 6 matching bases. The sequencing sample was made of peripheral blood or thyroid tissue (not recorded which). The nucleotide sequence reads as follows: TGTGCCAGCAGTCTCCGGGGAGGCGAGCAGTACTTC. It specifies CASSLRGGEQYF.